These T cell receptor beta chains were read from a single sample in a study of T cells in localized non-small cell lung cancer. Data came from immunoSEQ multiplex PCR; TCRdb stores just in-frame clones and leaves some out. Altogether approximately 89,000 clones are present, 80% being singletons, with the ten largest covering about a fifth. The source material was PBMCs, sampled before any cancer treatment. The source is a man aged 40 to 70 with stage II squamous cell lung carcinoma. Each CDR3 is given with its conserved first and last residue. A D gene is named only where the DNA matches it firmly. A row's size may be missing; if present it is once, few, many or a size class.

>NA|TRBV7-2|TRBJ2-1|NA
CASSLDHQRQFF
TGTGCCAGCAGCTTAGATCATCAACGGCAGTTCTTC
>TRBD1|TRBV9|TRBJ2-2|NA
CASSLSNRGTGELFF
TGTGCCAGCAGCCTCTCTAACAGGGGGACCGGGGAGCTGTTTTTT
>TRBD1|TRBV7-9|TRBJ1-2|NA
CASSSPPGTEVSF
TGTGCCAGCAGCTCGCCCCCCGGGACAGAAGTTTCCTTC
>NA|TRBV6-1|TRBJ2-1|few
CASALGHNEQFF
TGTGCCAGCGCCTTGGGGCACAATGAGCAGTTCTTC
>NA|TRBV5-1|TRBJ2-2|NA
CASTRAGNAGELFF
TGCGCCAGCACAAGGGCCGGTAACGCCGGGGAGCTGTTTTTT
>TRBD2|TRBV5-1|TRBJ2-1|NA
CASSPGVTSGARPYNEQFF
TGCGCCAGCAGCCCAGGGGTGACTAGCGGAGCGCGGCCATACAATGAGCAGTTCTTC
>NA|TRBV9|TRBJ2-1|NA
CASSVEGYNEQFF
TGTGCCAGCAGCGTTGAGGGCTACAATGAGCAGTTCTTC
>NA|TRBV28|TRBJ1-6|NA
CASKESSYNSPLHF
TGTGCCAGCAAGGAGAGCTCCTATAATTCACCCCTCCACTTT
>NA|TRBV11-2|TRBJ2-7|few
CASSLDLGQAYEQYF
TGTGCCAGCAGCTTAGATCTAGGGCAGGCCTACGAGCAGTACTTC
>TRBD1|TRBV9|TRBJ2-7|NA
CASSPGGTGTIGQYF
TGTGCCAGCAGCCCAGGCGGGACAGGGACCATTGGACAGTACTTC
>TRBD1|TRBV2|TRBJ1-6|NA
CASKGTGQGNSPLHF
TGTGCCAGCAAAGGGACAGGGCAAGGGAATTCACCCCTCCACTTT
>NA|TRBV2|TRBJ2-1|once
CASSKTRQDEQFF
TGTGCCAGCAGCAAGACTAGGCAGGATGAGCAGTTCTTC
>NA|TRBV15|TRBJ1-2|once
CATSRDRNRVSNYGYTF
TGTGCCACCAGCAGAGATCGGAATAGAGTATCTAACTATGGCTACACCTTC
>TRBD1|TRBV19|TRBJ2-7|NA
CASSPGGAYEQYF
TGTGCCAGTAGTCCAGGGGGAGCCTACGAGCAGTACTTC
>TRBD2|TRBV6-1|TRBJ2-1|NA
CASSLSSGSYNEQFF
TGTGCCAGCAGCCTCTCTAGCGGGAGTTACAATGAGCAGTTCTTC
>NA|TRBV5-5|TRBJ1-1|NA
CASSPTGWGTEAFF
TGTGCCAGCAGCCCCACAGGGTGGGGCACTGAAGCTTTCTTT
>NA|TRBV5-1|TRBJ2-5|NA
CASSLGGGETQYF
TGCGCCAGCAGCTTAGGAGGCGGGGAGACCCAGTACTTC
>TRBD2|TRBV10-2|TRBJ2-1|NA
CASSLLADNEQFF
TGCGCCAGCAGTCTACTAGCGGACAATGAGCAGTTCTTC
>NA|TRBV28|TRBJ2-7|NA
CASIYRTGYEQYF
TGTGCCAGCATCTACCGGACGGGATACGAGCAGTACTTC
>TRBD1|TRBV18|TRBJ1-1|NA
CASSPPDYRGYPAFF
TGTGCCAGCTCACCACCTGATTACAGGGGCTACCCAGCTTTCTTT
>TRBD2|TRBV30|TRBJ2-5|NA
CARRASGGETQYF
TGTGCCCGCAGGGCTTCGGGGGGAGAGACCCAGTACTTC
>TRBD2|TRBV5-1|TRBJ2-1|NA
CASSLTSGTNYNEQFF
TGCGCCAGCAGCTTGACAAGCGGGACCAATTACAATGAGCAGTTCTTC
>NA|TRBV11-2|TRBJ1-4|NA
CASSLRGREKLFF
TGTGCCAGCAGTTTACGGGGGCGAGAAAAACTGTTTTTT
>NA|TRBV2|TRBJ2-1|NA
CASSEGLADPEQFF
TGTGCCAGCAGTGAAGGACTCGCCGATCCAGAGCAGTTCTTC
>NA|TRBV19|TRBJ2-3|once
CASTTGFTDTQYF
TGTGCCAGTACTACAGGGTTCACAGATACGCAGTATTTT
>NA|TRBV5-1|TRBJ2-2|NA
CASSSMQAGVGELFF
TGCGCCAGCAGCTCCATGCAAGCGGGTGTTGGGGAGCTGTTTTTT
>NA|TRBV7-3|TRBJ2-1|NA
CASSPARVSEQFF
TGTGCCAGCAGCCCCGCCAGGGTCAGTGAGCAGTTCTTC
>TRBD1|TRBV25-1|TRBJ1-3|NA
CASTGTAVPLSGNTIYF
TGTGCCAGCACCGGGACAGCGGTCCCGCTCTCTGGAAACACCATATATTTT
>NA|TRBV27|TRBJ1-1|once
CASSDLRGFNTEAFF
TGTGCCAGCAGTGACCTCAGGGGATTCAACACTGAAGCTTTCTTT
>NA|TRBV29-1|TRBJ1-1|NA
CSVTATDGLGTEAFF
TGCAGCGTTACAGCCACAGACGGCCTCGGGACTGAAGCTTTCTTT
>NA|TRBV18|TRBJ2-2|NA
CASSPPGNTGELFF
TGTGCCAGCTCACCACCGGGGAACACCGGGGAGCTGTTTTTT
>TRBD2|TRBV7-2|TRBJ2-1|few
CASRRGASGSSEQFF
TGTGCCAGCAGAAGGGGGGCTAGCGGGAGTTCTGAGCAGTTCTTC
>NA|TRBV6-5|TRBJ2-7|NA
CASSPGSPPYEQYF
TGTGCCAGTTCTCCCGGGAGCCCACCCTACGAGCAGTACTTC
>TRBD1|TRBV5-4|TRBJ2-7|NA
CASSLVQGDEQYF
TGTGCCAGCAGCTTGGTACAGGGGGACGAGCAGTACTTC
>NA|TRBV11-3|TRBJ2-2|NA
CASSLEGAGELFF
TGTGCCAGCAGCTTAGAGGGGGCCGGGGAGCTGTTTTTT
>TRBD1|TRBV28|TRBJ2-7|NA
CASLGGQHSYEQYF
TGTGCCAGCTTAGGGGGACAGCACTCCTACGAGCAGTACTTC
>NA|TRBV10-3|TRBJ1-4|NA
CAISESGGANEKLFF
TGTGCCATCAGTGAGAGCGGAGGAGCTAATGAAAAACTGTTTTTT
>NA|TRBV7-6|TRBJ2-2|NA
CASSLGLSGELFF
TGTGCCAGCAGCTTAGGGCTATCCGGGGAGCTGTTTTTT
>NA|TRBV2|TRBJ1-1|NA
CATQKYSTDGEAFF
TGTGCCACCCAGAAATACAGCACCGACGGCGAAGCTTTCTTT
>NA|TRBV5-5|TRBJ1-4|NA
CASSRSGSVATNEKLFF
TGTGCCAGCAGCAGGTCCGGATCGGTCGCAACTAATGAAAAACTGTTTTTT
>TRBD2|TRBV7-9|TRBJ2-7|NA
CASSFTPGLGAYEQYF
TGTGCCAGCAGCTTTACCCCGGGACTAGGGGCCTACGAGCAGTACTTC